Shown below are 2 T cell receptor beta chains from a single sample sequenced in a study of human T cells and chemical hapten exposure. TCRdb re-derived calls from the RACE reads in MiXCR, one entry per CDR3 protein. The table lists about 100,000 distinct CDR3 sequences, roughly a tenth of them singletons. Time point described: patch test 1, 2 weeks after DPC sensitization. Treatment described: therapeutic diphenylcyclopropenone sensitization with weekly scalp DPC. Sequenced material: whole blood, taken in connection with sensitization to the hapten diphenylcyclopropenone (DPC). Every receptor here comes from a man aged 35 to 55 with alopecia areata. Some clones in this sample may be carry-over from other donors' samples.

This clonotype has only a few counts. V is TRBV9 and J is TRBJ1-1, with D unclear. Trimming stripped 4 bases from V and 4 bases from J, with 17 bases between. The CDR3 extends over 15 amino acids. CDR1 and CDR2 (germline): SGDLS, YYNGEE. DNA for the CDR3: TGTGCCAGCAGCCCCATGTCGGTGGCGGCCACTGAAGCTTTCTTT. Its translation is CASSPMSVAATEAFF.

The sample holds a few counts of this clonotype. This chain joins TRBV11-3 and TRBJ2-6; D perhaps matches TRBD1 (5 bases). This CDR3 is 18 amino acids long. With 5 bases removed from V and 2 bases from J, the gap between germline ends came to 19 bases. Germline V gene data show CDR1 as SGHNT and CDR2 as YENEEA. CDR3 DNA sequence: TGTGCCAGCAGCGCCGGCCAGGGCAACAATGCTGGGGCCAACGTCCTGACTTTC. This gives the protein CASSAGQGNNAGANVLTF.